Listed below are T cell receptor beta chains from one sample, sequenced in a study of blood T cell repertoires in COVID-19. Method: immunoSEQ multiplex PCR; TCRdb's copy keeps in-frame clones and lacks some. The sample lists about 170,000 clones; over 80% were seen once. Sequencing was carried out using peripheral blood. These receptors were taken from a young man with COVID-19, enrolled during active disease. The CDR3 runs from the conserved cysteine through the conserved F or W. A D gene is named only where the DNA matches it firmly. Clone size is shown for a subset of rows, as once, few, many or a class of expanded clone.

clone size | J gene | D gene | V gene | CDR3 protein | CDR3 DNA
. | TRBJ2-7 | TRBD2 | TRBV4-2 | CASSRRTSGSSHAPSYEQYF | TGTGCCAGCAGCCGGAGGACTAGCGGGAGTTCCCACGCACCCTCCTACGAGCAGTACTTC
once | TRBJ2-1 | TRBD2 | TRBV7-3 | CASSQTSGRRYNEQFF | TGTGCCAGCAGTCAGACTAGCGGGCGCCGCTACAATGAGCAGTTCTTC
. | TRBJ1-1 | TRBD1 | TRBV7-9 | CASSLSGGYTEAFF | TGTGCCAGCAGCTTGTCAGGGGGCTACACTGAAGCTTTCTTT
. | TRBJ1-4 | TRBD1 | TRBV6-5 | CASLAGQGRGEKLFF | TGTGCCAGCCTCGCAGGACAGGGACGGGGGGAAAAACTGTTTTTT
. | TRBJ2-1 | . | TRBV9 | CASSVRGGDEQFF | TGTGCCAGCAGCGTCAGAGGGGGTGACGAGCAGTTCTTC
. | TRBJ2-7 | . | TRBV9 | CASSEREDSGTLKYEQYF | TGTGCCAGCAGCGAGAGGGAGGACTCCGGGACGTTAAAGTACGAGCAGTACTTC
. | TRBJ1-6 | TRBD1 | TRBV13 | CASSSRGQGVSPLHF | TGTGCCAGCAGCTCGAGAGGACAGGGAGTTTCACCCCTCCACTTT
. | TRBJ1-5 | . | TRBV4-1 | CASSQAGGGRNQPQHF | TGCGCCAGCAGCCAAGCTGGGGGGGGAAGGAATCAGCCCCAGCATTTT
. | TRBJ2-1 | TRBD1 | TRBV9 | CASSVMGQGNYNEQFF | TGTGCCAGCAGTGTCATGGGACAGGGAAATTACAATGAGCAGTTCTTC
. | TRBJ2-1 | . | TRBV28 | CASSQGLSQRYNEQFF | TGTGCCAGCAGTCAGGGTCTATCCCAAAGGTACAATGAGCAGTTCTTC
. | TRBJ1-1 | . | TRBV28 | CASPKRGGVNTEAFF | TGTGCCAGCCCTAAAAGGGGAGGGGTGAACACTGAAGCTTTCTTT
. | TRBJ1-2 | . | TRBV5-6 | CASSLAFGHTF | TGTGCCAGCAGCTTGGCCTTTGGGCACACCTTC
. | TRBJ1-5 | TRBD1 | TRBV7-2 | CASSLVSPRQGGNQPQHF | TGTGCCAGCAGCTTAGTGTCCCCCCGGCAGGGGGGAAATCAGCCCCAGCATTTT
. | TRBJ1-2 | TRBD1 | TRBV10-3 | CAISESNRGHGYTF | TGTGCCATCAGTGAGTCGAACAGGGGGCATGGCTACACCTTC
. | TRBJ1-2 | TRBD1 | TRBV6-6 | CASSLRQGDNYGYTF | TGTGCCAGCAGCCTCCGACAGGGGGATAACTATGGCTACACCTTC
. | TRBJ2-1 | TRBD1 | TRBV4-1 | CASSQAGGDEQFF | TGCGCCAGCAGCCAAGCAGGGGGAGATGAGCAGTTCTTC
. | TRBJ2-7 | TRBD1 | TRBV6-2/TRBV6-3 | CASSRTGSYEQYF | TGTGCCAGCAGTCGGACAGGCTCCTACGAGCAGTACTTC
. | TRBJ1-3 | . | TRBV29-1 | CSVEIEAGSGNTIYF | TGCAGCGTTGAAATTGAGGCAGGGTCCGGAAACACCATATATTTT
once | TRBJ2-7 | TRBD1 | TRBV27 | CASSPQGTGRSYEQYF | TGTGCCAGCAGCCCCCAAGGGACAGGCCGCTCCTACGAGCAGTACTTC
. | TRBJ2-2 | TRBD2 | TRBV7-3 | CASSLTRVAGDGGELFF | TGTGCCAGCAGCTTAACACGGGTAGCGGGAGATGGTGGGGAGCTGTTTTTT
. | TRBJ2-7 | TRBD1 | TRBV11-2 | CASSLDYGQGNDHEQYF | TGTGCCAGCAGCTTAGATTACGGACAGGGAAATGATCACGAGCAGTACTTC
. | TRBJ1-4 | . | TRBV5-1 | CASSFSPGGGNEKLFF | TGCGCCAGCAGCTTTTCCCCGGGAGGAGGAAATGAAAAACTGTTTTTT
. | TRBJ2-7 | . | TRBV20-1 | CSARSGHEQYF | TGCAGTGCTAGGAGTGGTCACGAGCAGTACTTC
. | TRBJ1-3 | TRBD1 | TRBV28 | CASSEVGQGGDTIYF | TGTGCCAGCAGTGAGGTGGGACAGGGAGGGGACACCATATATTTT
few | TRBJ2-7 | . | TRBV28 | CASSIRSPPGEQYF | TGTGCCAGCAGTATCCGTAGTCCGCCGGGCGAGCAGTACTTC
. | TRBJ1-5 | TRBD1 | TRBV30 | CAWSAKGQGASNQPQHF | TGTGCCTGGAGCGCCAAGGGACAGGGGGCTAGCAATCAGCCCCAGCATTTT
. | TRBJ1-2 | . | TRBV7-2 | CASSLARGGMGYGYTF | TGTGCCAGCAGCTTAGCGAGGGGGGGAATGGGCTATGGCTACACCTTC
. | TRBJ1-3 | . | TRBV7-9 | CASSLDGVLSGNTIYF | TGTGCCAGCAGCTTAGACGGAGTCCTCTCTGGAAACACCATATATTTT
. | TRBJ1-4 | . | TRBV10-3 | CAISDTGSNEKLFF | TGTGCCATCAGTGATACAGGGAGTAATGAAAAACTGTTTTTT
. | TRBJ1-1 | TRBD1 | TRBV4-3 | CASTSDGTGRRNTEAFF | TGCGCCAGCACCTCAGATGGGACAGGGAGAAGGAACACTGAAGCTTTCTTT